The rows below give T cell receptor beta chains drawn from one sample of a study of identical twins. Each CDR3 protein gets one entry after TCRdb re-called the 5' RACE reads with MiXCR. The sample contains 450,000 to 650,000 distinct CDR3 sequences, 15% of which appear only once. The same sample was also used in a study of yellow fever vaccine responses in identical twins.

The sample taken for sequencing was CD4+ T cells sorted from blood. The origin of the receptors is a woman aged 18-29 years in good health. The CDR3 runs from the conserved cysteine through the conserved F or W. D genes are given only for firm matches. Some rows mark clone size as missing; the rest say once, few, many or name a class of expanded clone.

CDR3 length: 13; clone size: few; V gene: TRBV24-1; D gene: .; J gene: TRBJ2-5; CDR3 DNA: TGTGCCACCAGTGATACGGGGAGGGAGACCCAGTACTTC; CDR3 protein: CATSDTGRETQYF
CDR3 length: 14; clone size: few; V gene: TRBV29-1; D gene: .; J gene: TRBJ2-3; CDR3 DNA: TGCAGCGTTGAAGGTGGTTACAGCACAGATACGCAGTATTTT; CDR3 protein: CSVEGGYSTDTQYF
CDR3 length: 14; clone size: many; V gene: TRBV5-1; D gene: .; J gene: TRBJ2-2; CDR3 DNA: TGCGCCAGCAGCCCGGTGACTAGTCCCGGGGAGCTGTTTTTT; CDR3 protein: CASSPVTSPGELFF
CDR3 length: 11; clone size: few; V gene: TRBV20-1; D gene: .; J gene: TRBJ2-7; CDR3 DNA: TGCAGTGCTAGAAACGGCTACGAGCAGTACTTC; CDR3 protein: CSARNGYEQYF
CDR3 length: 14; clone size: few; V gene: TRBV5-1; D gene: .; J gene: TRBJ2-1; CDR3 DNA: TGCGCCAGCAGCCCCTGGGACGGTTACAATGAGCAGTTCTTC; CDR3 protein: CASSPWDGYNEQFF
CDR3 length: 14; clone size: many; V gene: TRBV12-3/TRBV12-4; D gene: .; J gene: TRBJ1-5; CDR3 DNA: TGTGCCAGCAGCCCTCGACAGGAAAATCAGCCCCAGCATTTT; CDR3 protein: CASSPRQENQPQHF
CDR3 length: 14; clone size: many; V gene: TRBV20-1; D gene: .; J gene: TRBJ2-1; CDR3 DNA: TGCAGTGCAGCCTCTAGTGAGGGCTACAATGAGCAGTTCTTC; CDR3 protein: CSAASSEGYNEQFF
CDR3 length: 16; clone size: .; V gene: TRBV6-5; D gene: TRBD2; J gene: TRBJ2-2; CDR3 DNA: TGTGCCAGCAGTTACTCGCGGACTAGCGTTACCGGGGAGCTGTTTTTT; CDR3 protein: CASSYSRTSVTGELFF
CDR3 length: 14; clone size: few; V gene: TRBV15; D gene: .; J gene: TRBJ2-5; CDR3 DNA: TGTGCCACCAGCAGAGGGTCATACCAAGAGACCCAGTACTTC; CDR3 protein: CATSRGSYQETQYF
CDR3 length: 15; clone size: .; V gene: TRBV5-1; D gene: .; J gene: TRBJ1-5; CDR3 DNA: TGCGCCAGCAGCCCGCGGGGAGGTGGCAATCAGCCCCAGCATTTT; CDR3 protein: CASSPRGGGNQPQHF
CDR3 length: 14; clone size: few; V gene: TRBV6-1; D gene: TRBD1; J gene: TRBJ2-7; CDR3 DNA: TGTGCCAGCATAAGGACCGGGACAGGGGTCGTGCAGTACTTC; CDR3 protein: CASIRTGTGVVQYF
CDR3 length: 13; clone size: many; V gene: TRBV7-9; D gene: .; J gene: TRBJ2-4; CDR3 DNA: TGTGCCAGCAGCTCGGCTTACAAAAACATTCAGTACTTC; CDR3 protein: CASSSAYKNIQYF
CDR3 length: 13; clone size: few; V gene: TRBV6-1; D gene: TRBD2; J gene: TRBJ2-7; CDR3 DNA: TGTGCCAGTACTAGCGGGAGTATGTACGAGCAGTACTTC; CDR3 protein: CASTSGSMYEQYF
CDR3 length: 15; clone size: many; V gene: TRBV9; D gene: .; J gene: TRBJ2-1; CDR3 DNA: TGTGCCAGCAGCGTTGGCAGGGCGTCCTACAATGAGCAGTTCTTC; CDR3 protein: CASSVGRASYNEQFF
CDR3 length: 14; clone size: few; V gene: TRBV20-1; D gene: .; J gene: TRBJ2-3; CDR3 DNA: TGCAGTGCTAGAAAGGGCCTCAGCACAGATACGCAGTATTTT; CDR3 protein: CSARKGLSTDTQYF
CDR3 length: 16; clone size: few; V gene: TRBV20-1; D gene: .; J gene: TRBJ2-3; CDR3 DNA: TGCAGTGCTAGCACGCCCCGGAGCAGGGTCACAGATACGCAGTATTTT; CDR3 protein: CSASTPRSRVTDTQYF
CDR3 length: 17; clone size: .; V gene: TRBV3-1; D gene: .; J gene: TRBJ2-1; CDR3 DNA: TGTGCCAGCAGCCAAGAGGGCCGCCTAGTCCTCTACAATGAGCAGTTCTTC; CDR3 protein: CASSQEGRLVLYNEQFF
CDR3 length: 12; clone size: .; V gene: TRBV20-1; D gene: .; J gene: TRBJ1-2; CDR3 DNA: TGCAGTGCTAAAACAATTAACTATGGCTACACCTTC; CDR3 protein: CSAKTINYGYTF
CDR3 length: 11; clone size: .; V gene: TRBV12-3/TRBV12-4; D gene: .; J gene: TRBJ1-4; CDR3 DNA: TGTGCCAGCAGTGAGCGGGAAAAACTGTTTTTT; CDR3 protein: CASSEREKLFF
CDR3 length: 12; clone size: .; V gene: TRBV20-1; D gene: .; J gene: TRBJ1-1; CDR3 DNA: TGCAGCCCTAGCCCAGGCAACACTGAAGCTTTCTTT; CDR3 protein: CSPSPGNTEAFF
CDR3 length: 16; clone size: few; V gene: TRBV28; D gene: .; J gene: TRBJ2-3; CDR3 DNA: TGTGCCAGCAGACATCTAGGAGGCGTTCCCCCAGATACGCAGTATTTT; CDR3 protein: CASRHLGGVPPDTQYF
CDR3 length: 13; clone size: many; V gene: TRBV12-3/TRBV12-4; D gene: TRBD2; J gene: TRBJ2-7; CDR3 DNA: TGTGCCAGCAGTTTAACTAGCGGCTACGAGCAGTACTTC; CDR3 protein: CASSLTSGYEQYF
CDR3 length: 13; clone size: many; V gene: TRBV5-1; D gene: .; J gene: TRBJ2-5; CDR3 DNA: TGCGCCAGCAGCTTGGGACTGGAAGAGACCCAGTACTTC; CDR3 protein: CASSLGLEETQYF
CDR3 length: 14; clone size: few; V gene: TRBV10-3; D gene: .; J gene: TRBJ2-2; CDR3 DNA: TGTGCCATCAGTGAGGTTTTGTCCACCGGGGAGCTGTTTTTT; CDR3 protein: CAISEVLSTGELFF
CDR3 length: 14; clone size: .; V gene: TRBV7-7; D gene: .; J gene: TRBJ2-5; CDR3 DNA: TGTGCCAGCAGTGTAGGGTTGTACGGGGAGACCCAGTACTTC; CDR3 protein: CASSVGLYGETQYF
CDR3 length: 14; clone size: few; V gene: TRBV5-1; D gene: .; J gene: TRBJ2-2; CDR3 DNA: TGCGCCAGCGGAGACAGGACGAACACCGGGGAGCTGTTTTTT; CDR3 protein: CASGDRTNTGELFF
CDR3 length: 12; clone size: .; V gene: TRBV11-2; D gene: .; J gene: TRBJ1-4; CDR3 DNA: TGTGCCAGCAGCTTAGACTCTGGAAAACTGTTTTTT; CDR3 protein: CASSLDSGKLFF
CDR3 length: 15; clone size: many; V gene: TRBV12-3/TRBV12-4; D gene: .; J gene: TRBJ1-1; CDR3 DNA: TGTGCCAGCAGTTTGAGTCTGATCATGAACACTGAAGCTTTCTTT; CDR3 protein: CASSLSLIMNTEAFF
CDR3 length: 12; clone size: .; V gene: TRBV12-3/TRBV12-4; D gene: .; J gene: TRBJ2-1; CDR3 DNA: TGTGCCAGCAGTAAACAGGGATTTCGGCAGTTCTTC; CDR3 protein: CASSKQGFRQFF
CDR3 length: 13; clone size: few; V gene: TRBV6-1; D gene: .; J gene: TRBJ2-7; CDR3 DNA: TGTGCCAGCAGTGAAAGGGTAACCTACGAGCAGTACTTC; CDR3 protein: CASSERVTYEQYF
CDR3 length: 17; clone size: few; V gene: TRBV7-8; D gene: .; J gene: TRBJ2-1; CDR3 DNA: TGTGCCAGCAGCGCGACACCGGGACCCATCTCCTACAATGAGCAGTTCTTC; CDR3 protein: CASSATPGPISYNEQFF
CDR3 length: 12; clone size: few; V gene: TRBV19; D gene: .; J gene: TRBJ1-5; CDR3 DNA: TGTGCCAGTAGTACCCGTCGGCCGCCCCAGCATTTT; CDR3 protein: CASSTRRPPQHF